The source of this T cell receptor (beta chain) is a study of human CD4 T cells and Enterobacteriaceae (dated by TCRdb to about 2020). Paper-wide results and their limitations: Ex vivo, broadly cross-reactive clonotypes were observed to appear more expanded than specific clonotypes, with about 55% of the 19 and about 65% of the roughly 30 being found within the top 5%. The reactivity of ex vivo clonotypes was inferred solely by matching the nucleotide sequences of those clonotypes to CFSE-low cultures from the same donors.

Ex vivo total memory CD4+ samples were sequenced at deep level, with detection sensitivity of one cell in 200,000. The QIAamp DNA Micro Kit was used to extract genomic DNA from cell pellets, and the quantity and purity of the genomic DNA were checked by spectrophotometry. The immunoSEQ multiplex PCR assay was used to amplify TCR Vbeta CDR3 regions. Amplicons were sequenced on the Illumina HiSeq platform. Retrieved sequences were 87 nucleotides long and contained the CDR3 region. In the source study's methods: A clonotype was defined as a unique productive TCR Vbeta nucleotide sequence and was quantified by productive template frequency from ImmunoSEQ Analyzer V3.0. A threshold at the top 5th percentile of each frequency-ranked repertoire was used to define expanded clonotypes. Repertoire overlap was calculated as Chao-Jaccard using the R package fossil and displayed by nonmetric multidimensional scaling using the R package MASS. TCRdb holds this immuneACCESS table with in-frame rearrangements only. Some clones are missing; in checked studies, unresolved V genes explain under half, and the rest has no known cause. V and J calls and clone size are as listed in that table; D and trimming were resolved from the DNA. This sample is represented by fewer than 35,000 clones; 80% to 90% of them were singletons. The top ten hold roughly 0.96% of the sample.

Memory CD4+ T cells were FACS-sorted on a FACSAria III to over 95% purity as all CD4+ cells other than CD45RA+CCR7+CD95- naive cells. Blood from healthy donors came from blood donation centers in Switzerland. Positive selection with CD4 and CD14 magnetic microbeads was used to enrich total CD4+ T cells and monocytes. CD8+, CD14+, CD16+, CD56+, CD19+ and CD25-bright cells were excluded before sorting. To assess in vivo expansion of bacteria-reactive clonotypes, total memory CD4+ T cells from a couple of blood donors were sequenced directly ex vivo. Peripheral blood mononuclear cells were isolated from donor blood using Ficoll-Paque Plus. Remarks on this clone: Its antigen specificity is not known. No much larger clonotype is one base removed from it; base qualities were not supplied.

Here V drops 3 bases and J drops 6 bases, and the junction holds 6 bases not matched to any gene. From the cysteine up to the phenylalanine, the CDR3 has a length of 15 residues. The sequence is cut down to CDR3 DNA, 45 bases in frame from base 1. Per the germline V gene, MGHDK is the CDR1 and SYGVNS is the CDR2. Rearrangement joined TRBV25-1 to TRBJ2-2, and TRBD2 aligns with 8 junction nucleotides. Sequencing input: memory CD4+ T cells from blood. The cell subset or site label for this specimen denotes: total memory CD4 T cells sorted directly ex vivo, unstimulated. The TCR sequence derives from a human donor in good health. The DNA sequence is TGTGCCAGCAGTGACATCGACGGGAGGGCCGGGGAGCTGTTTTTT. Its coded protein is CASSDIDGRAGELFF.